This passage covers 32 T cell receptor beta chains from one sample sequenced in a study of CD8+ T cells in alopecia areata. RNA was extracted and reverse transcribed into cDNA as the sequencing template. Generated by immunoSEQ multiplex PCR, the TCRdb table keeps only in-frame clones and is missing some. The repertoire consists of some 120,000 clones, none detected only once. The sample consisted of lesional skin. These receptors were obtained from a C3H/HeJ mouse with alopecia areata. This strain's MHC haplotype is H2-k.

Worth noting for this clone: Each gene name is a mouse one. Coverage ceases 4 residues before the CDR3 finishes, and the germline J gene fills in the end. The chain couples TRBV13-3 to TRBJ2-5, with D hard to call. Germline CDR1 is NNHDY and CDR2 is SYVADS. This CDR3 is built from 13 residues. The CDR3 loop reads CASRSRVRDTQYF. CDR3 DNA (partial): TGTGCCAGCAGGAGCCGGGTCAGGGAC.

This clone came up many times. The gene symbols are mouse symbols. The sequence runs out 4 residues before the end of the CDR3; the remainder is reconstructed from the germline J gene. The chain carries TRBV13-3 and TRBJ2-1; tentatively, D is TRBD2 (6 bases). V shed 2 bases and J shed 1 base, with 13 bases lying between them. The CDR3 totals 16 residues. Germline CDR1 is NNHDY and CDR2 is SYVADS. The CDR3 DNA, read in part, is TGTGCCAGCAGTGAGGTGGGGGAGGGGAACTATGCT. It yields the protein CASSEVGEGNYA. The CDR3 in full is CASSEVGEGNYAEQFF.

This clone has only a few counts. Mouse germline and gene names are used. Read sequence stops 4 residues before the CDR3 end, and the germline J gene provides the missing end. The chain uses TRBV19 and TRBJ1-1; 11 bases map to TRBD1. CDR1 and CDR2 (germline): FNHDT, SITEND (reference sequence). The CDR3 contains 15 residues. The V gene end was trimmed by 4 bases and the J gene end by 4 bases; junction bases not matched to a gene: 6. The sequenced part of the CDR3 DNA is TGTGCCAGCAGTTCCGGGACAGGGGGAAGCACA. The encoded protein is CASSSGTGGST. The entire CDR3 protein reads CASSSGTGGSTEVFF.

Details on this clone: Gene names are the mouse ones. From the germline J gene comes the end of the CDR3, since the read stops 4 residues before it. The rearrangement links TRBV17 to TRBJ2-1, with 9 bases that match TRBD2. From germline, CDR1 is MNHDT and CDR2 YYDKIL. The CDR3 is made up of 14 amino acids. Trimming took 5 bases from V and 3 from J; bases not matched to a gene: 2. CDR3: CASSGWGGYAEQFF. The CDR3 bases that were read are TGTGCTAGCAGTGGCTGGGGGGGCTATGCT.

Regarding this clone: Gene labels here are mouse ones. The read is 4 residues too short to cover the CDR3 end, so that end is filled in from the germline J gene. The gene calls are TRBV13-3 and TRBJ2-2, with 8 bases lining up with TRBD2. The CDR3 covers 17 residues. Germline-derived CDR1 and CDR2 are NNHDY and SYVADS. V shed 0 bases and J 4 bases; nucleotides not matched to a gene: 8. The CDR3 is CASSDATGGRGTGQLYF. CDR3 DNA (partial): TGTGCCAGCAGTGATGCAACTGGGGGAAGAGGCACCGGG.

This clone was detected many times. Germline and genes: mouse. The read is 4 residues too short to cover the CDR3 end, so that end is filled in from the germline J gene. J is TRBJ1-4 and V is TRBV13-3; tentative D call: TRBD1 (6 bases). The V and J ends lost 5 bases and 2 bases respectively, with 13 bases between them. This CDR3 is 15 amino acids long. The germline CDR1 and CDR2 sequences are NNHDY and SYVADS. CDR3 amino acids: CASSVGTTSNERLFF. CDR3 DNA (partial): TGTGCCAGCAGCGTGGGGACAACCTCCAACGAA.

Comments on this clone: Gene and germline names: mouse. The sequence runs out 4 residues before the end of the CDR3; the remainder is reconstructed from the germline J gene. The gene calls are TRBV1 and TRBJ2-7; TRBD1 matches at 10 bases. The CDR3 is 15 residues long. The germline gives CDR1 NSQYPW, CDR2 LRSPGD (reference sequence). The CDR3: CTCSSSPGQGYEQYF. CDR3 bases read: TGCACCTGCAGTTCAAGCCCGGGACAGGGGTAT.

This clone turned up a few times. Mouse names are used for the genes. The read terminates 4 residues before the CDR3 end, so the remaining end is supplied by the germline J gene. V usage is TRBV17 and J usage is TRBJ1-4; TRBD1 aligns across 8 bases. The trim removed 2 bases at V and 6 bases at J, leaving 2 bases unmatched. Germline V lookup: CDR1 MNHDT, CDR2 YYDKIL. The CDR3 extends over 14 amino acids. Partial CDR3 DNA: TGTGCTAGCAGTAGACGCAGGGGGCACGAA. This codes for CASSRRRGHE. From start to end, the CDR3 is CASSRRRGHERLFF. Filled out from reference TRBV17 and TRBJ1-4, the complete variable domain reads DTTVKQNPRYKLARVGKPVNLICSQTMNHDTMYWYQKKPNQAPKLLLFYYDKILNREADTFEKFQSSRPNNSFCSLYIGSAGLEYSAMYLCASSRRRGHERLFFGHGTKLSVL.

About this clone: The gene names here belong to mouse. CDR3: CASSGQGRYEQYF. The part of the CDR3 DNA that was read is TGTGCCAGCAGTGGACAGGGAAGGTAT. This sequence joins TRBV13-1 and TRBJ2-7; 7 nucleotides match TRBD1. The sequence runs out 4 residues before the end of the CDR3; the remainder is reconstructed from the germline J gene. Germline loops: CDR1 NSHNY, CDR2 SYGAGN. The CDR3 sequence is 13 residues long.

The table lists this clone with many counts. Genes here carry mouse names. The read ends 4 residues early relative to the CDR3; the germline J gene fills the gap. This chain joins TRBV13-3 and TRBJ2-1, with D possibly TRBD2 on 5 matching bases. This CDR3 is built from 14 residues. The V and J ends lost 0 bases and 4 bases respectively, with 8 bases between them. Germline CDR1 NNHDY, CDR2 SYVADS. CDR3 DNA, as far as it was read: TGTGCCAGCAGTGATGAGGCTGGGTATGCT. Its translation is CASSDEAGYA. The CDR3 as a whole reads CASSDEAGYAEQFF.

The table lists this clone with a few counts. Gene names are mouse gene names. The read ends 4 residues shy of where the CDR3 ends; the end is completed using the germline J gene. The chain joins TRBV1 to TRBJ1-4, with 8 bases matching TRBD1. The CDR3 is 17 residues long. CDR1 NSQYPW and CDR2 LRSPGD come from the germline V gene (reference sequence). J lost 3 bases, V lost 0 bases, and 6 bases had no gene match. The covered CDR3 bases are TGCACCTGCAGTGCAGATAGCAGGGGGCGCCCCAACGAA. As protein: CTCSADSRGRPNE. The whole CDR3 protein reads CTCSADSRGRPNERLFF.

In regard to this clone: Gene names refer to mouse genes. The CDR3 extends 4 residues past the end of the read, so its final part is completed from the germline J gene. V and J are TRBV13-2 and TRBJ1-2; 7 nucleotides match TRBD1. CDR1 is NNHNN and CDR2 is SYGAGS in the germline V gene (reference sequence). This CDR3 comprises 11 residues. Incomplete CDR3 DNA: TGTGCCAGCGGTGCAGGGGGC. Its protein is CASGAGG. The full-length CDR3 reads as CASGAGGDYTF.

This clone was seen a few times. Gene names denote mouse genes. Coverage ceases 4 residues before the CDR3 finishes, and the germline J gene fills in the end. The chain recombines TRBV13-3 with TRBJ2-4; 9 positions agree with TRBD2. Germline V gene sequence: CDR1 NNHDY, CDR2 SYVADS. The CDR3 consists of 15 residues. Here the CDR3 reads CASRWGGAGENTLYF. The sequenced CDR3 bases are TGTGCCAGCAGATGGGGGGGCGCAGGTGAAAAC.

Comment on this clone: Mouse names are used for the genes. The CDR3 is cut off 4 residues early in the read; its end comes from the germline J gene. The V and J genes are TRBV13-3 and TRBJ1-1; 9 bases fit TRBD1. The germline V gene has CDR1 NNHDY and CDR2 SYVADS. V lost 5 bases to trimming and J lost 1 base; unmatched junction nucleotides: 6. The CDR3 is made up of 15 amino acids. The CDR3 is CASRPGTGRNTEVFF. The sequenced CDR3 bases are TGTGCCAGCAGACCCGGGACAGGGAGAAACACA.

On this clone itself: All gene names here are mouse names. The CDR3 is cut off 4 residues early in the read; its end comes from the germline J gene. This rearrangement joins TRBV1 to TRBJ2-7, with 10 positions matching TRBD2. The CDR3 is 16 amino acids. CDR1 is NSQYPW, CDR2 LRSPGD, per germline (reference sequence). The CDR3 is CTCSADRGWGGDEQYF. CDR3 bases read: TGCACCTGCAGTGCAGATCGGGGCTGGGGGGGCGAT.

In its sample, this clone was seen many times. TCRdb's protein and the translated DNA diverge at residue 10; the protein reported here is the translation of the DNA. Each gene name is a mouse one. With the read ending 3 residues before the CDR3 end, the germline J gene is used to fill in that end. Other DNA sequences from this sample encode an identical CDR3 as well. The genes are TRBV1 and TRBJ1-6, with 8 bases aligning to TRBD1. TRBJ1-6 is labeled an ORF, and its function is uncertain. CDR3 length: 13 residues. CDR1 is NSQYPW, CDR2 LRSPGD, per germline (reference sequence). The ends lost 8 bases at V and 4 bases at J; junction bases unmatched: 1. Incomplete CDR3 DNA: TGCACCTGCCGACAGGGGTATAATTCGCCC. Its protein product is CTCRQGYNSP. The entire CDR3 sequence reads CTCRQGYNSPLYF.

As to this clone: Gene names are mouse gene names. The CDR3 end falls 4 residues outside the read, so it is completed with the germline J gene. Different DNA sequences within this sample yield the same CDR3. The chain recombines TRBV13-1 with TRBJ2-1; 9 nucleotides agree with TRBD2. Germline V gives CDR1 NSHNY, CDR2 SYGAGN. V dropped 0 bases and J dropped 0; count of bases not matched to a gene: 4. CDR3 length: 17 residues. The CDR3 sequence: CASSDALGGPNYAEQFF. CDR3 DNA, as far as it was read: TGTGCCAGCAGTGATGCATTGGGGGGGCCTAACTATGCT.

With respect to this clone: All gene names here are mouse names. The CDR3 DNA, read in part, is TGTGCCAGCAGTGACGGGGGGCCAAACTCC. Translation: CASSDGGPNS. The whole CDR3 sequence reads CASSDGGPNSDYTF. J is TRBJ1-2 and V is TRBV13-1; TRBD1 is a possible D gene (6 bases). The CDR3 end lies 4 residues beyond the end of the read and is filled in from the germline J gene. The CDR3 is 14 residues long. Germline CDR1 is NSHNY and CDR2 is SYGAGN. Trimming left V 2 bases short and J 0 bases short, with 8 bases between.

Concerning this clone itself: The germline and genes are mouse ones. Read sequence stops 4 residues before the CDR3 end, and the germline J gene provides the missing end. The V call is TRBV13-2, the J call TRBJ2-7, with 10 positions matching TRBD2. This CDR3 is 14 amino acids long. Germline assignment: CDR1 NNHNN and CDR2 SYGAGS (reference sequence). The chain's CDR3 is CASGEPDWGYEQYF. Incomplete CDR3 DNA: TGTGCCAGCGGTGAACCGGACTGGGGGTAT.

A few counts support this clone. TCRdb's protein does not match the DNA translation at residue 13; the protein provided is translated from the DNA. All gene names here are mouse names. The read halts 3 residues ahead of the CDR3 end, with the missing end drawn from the germline J gene. The chain recombines TRBV13-1 with TRBJ1-3, with 7 bases matching TRBD1. This CDR3 spans 16 amino acids. The V segment lost 3 bases and the J segment 0 bases; nucleotides outside the gene matches: 6. From germline, CDR1 is NSHNY and CDR2 SYGAGN. The CDR3 spells CASSGQGVYSGNTLYF. Incomplete CDR3 DNA: TGTGCCAGCAGTGGCCAGGGGGTTTATTCTGGAAATACG.

This clone was picked up a small number of times. Gene names and germline match the mouse. The read finishes 4 residues shy of the CDR3 end, and the germline J gene is used to complete it. The chain carries TRBV1 and TRBJ2-2; D may be TRBD1 (6 bases). This CDR3 spans 15 amino acids. Trimming removed 3 bases from V and 4 bases from J, with 12 bases in between. Germline CDR1 NSQYPW, CDR2 LRSPGD (reference sequence). The DNA read from the CDR3 is TGCACCTGCAGTGCCGACAGGCGGGGCACCGGG. As protein: CTCSADRRGTG. The whole CDR3 region reads CTCSADRRGTGQLYF.

As to this clone: The genes are named according to mouse. The read terminates 4 residues ahead of where the CDR3 ends, so the germline J gene completes it. This sequence joins TRBV19 and TRBJ1-2; 8 bases match TRBD1. J gave up 3 bases and V 4 bases, and 5 bases lay outside the gene matches. Germline values: CDR1 FNHDT, CDR2 SITEND (reference sequence). This CDR3 spans 14 amino acids. CDR3 bases read: TGTGCCAGCAGTCTCAGGGGGCGGGACTCC. Amino acids: CASSLRGRDS. Given in full, the CDR3 is CASSLRGRDSDYTF.

This clone has just a few counts. The TCRdb protein and the DNA translation do not line up at residue 12; the protein shown here was made by translating the DNA. Gene names are mouse gene names. The DNA ends 3 residues before the CDR3 does, and the rest of the CDR3 is filled in from the germline J gene. V and J are TRBV13-2 and TRBJ1-6; D ambiguous. TRBJ1-6 is labeled an ORF, and its function is uncertain. Germline V gene lookup returns CDR1 NNHNN and CDR2 SYGAGS (reference sequence). The V gene lost 2 bases and the J gene lost 0 bases, with 6 bases spanning the gap. This CDR3 comprises 15 residues. The CDR3 region is CASGEQISYNSPLYF. The CDR3 bases that were read are TGTGCCAGCGGTGAACAGATTTCCTATAATTCGCCC.

There are a few counts of this clone. Mouse gene names apply. Read data end 4 residues before the CDR3 end; the end is taken from the germline J gene. This chain joins TRBV19 and TRBJ2-7; 10 nucleotides line up with TRBD2. This CDR3 has 14 amino acids. CDR1 and CDR2 (germline): FNHDT, SITEND (reference sequence). CDR3 bases read: TGTGCCAGCAGTATAGGCCTGGGGGGGCAT. Its translation: CASSIGLGGH. Given in full, the CDR3 is CASSIGLGGHEQYF.

This clone was counted between two and nine times. Germline and genes: mouse. The missing CDR3 end, 4 residues past where the read stops, is filled in from the germline J gene. The chain combines TRBV29 with TRBJ2-7, with 7 bases lining up with TRBD1. This CDR3 has 13 residues. CDR1 is MSHET and CDR2 is SYDVDS in the germline V gene. The V segment lost 7 bases and the J segment 3 bases; nucleotides outside the gene matches: 6. The CDR3 protein is CASTLRDSYEQYF. CDR3 DNA (partial): TGTGCTAGCACCCTCAGGGACAGCTAT.

This clone came up a few times. Genes and germline come from the mouse. The sequence runs out 4 residues before the end of the CDR3; the remainder is reconstructed from the germline J gene. The genes are TRBV1 and TRBJ1-1; D is possibly TRBD1 (6 bases). CDR3 length equals 15 residues. Trimming pared 0 bases from V and 4 bases from J, leaving 12 bases between. CDR1 is NSQYPW, CDR2 LRSPGD, per germline (reference sequence). The CDR3 sequence: CTCSAEIGGGTEVFF. The sequenced CDR3 bases are TGCACCTGCAGTGCAGAGATAGGAGGGGGCACA.

This clone was detected a few times. Gene names refer to mouse genes. Here the CDR3 reads CTCSGLGLNQDTQYF. Partial CDR3 DNA: TGCACCTGCAGTGGACTGGGTCTTAACCAAGAC. The V gene is TRBV1, the J gene TRBJ2-5; TRBD2 matches 7 bases. The CDR3 extends 4 residues past the end of the read, so its final part is completed from the germline J gene. Germline loops: CDR1 NSQYPW, CDR2 LRSPGD (reference sequence). With 4 bases clipped from V and 0 bases from J, the junction kept 4 bases outside the gene matches. The CDR3 length is 15 residues.

This clone was seen only a few times. Genes here carry mouse names. The read comes to an end 4 residues before the CDR3 does, leaving the germline J gene to fill in the end. The V call is TRBV13-3, the J call TRBJ2-1; TRBD1 aligns across 10 bases. V shed 5 bases, J shed 4 bases, and the junction held 6 bases outside the gene matches. The CDR3 has 15 amino acids. Germline lookup yields CDR1 NNHDY and CDR2 SYVADS. The CDR3 protein is CASRAGTGEYAEQFF. Partial CDR3 DNA: TGTGCCAGCAGGGCCGGGACAGGGGAATATGCT.

Details on this clone: Genes and germline are mouse. The read ends 4 residues before the CDR3 terminus; that terminus is restored from the germline J gene. V and J are TRBV13-3 and TRBJ1-4, with D possibly TRBD1 on 5 matching bases. Per the germline V gene, CDR1 is NNHDY and CDR2 is SYVADS. CDR3 length equals 15 residues. V lost 5 bases, J lost 0 bases, and 11 bases lay in between. The DNA read from the CDR3 is TGTGCCAGCAGAGACTCAGGGATTTCCAACGAA. Protein sequence: CASRDSGISNE. The CDR3, in full, reads CASRDSGISNERLFF.

This clone was found many times. The listed genes are named as in mouse. The CDR3 is cut off 4 residues early in the read; its end comes from the germline J gene. This specimen includes other DNA sequences encoding the same CDR3. J is TRBJ2-1 and V is TRBV1; TRBD1 agrees at 9 bases. Per the germline V gene, CDR1 is NSQYPW and CDR2 is LRSPGD (reference sequence). The CDR3 contains 17 residues. Trimming at V came to 0 bases and at J to 4 bases, leaving 7 bases not matched to a gene. The CDR3 sequence: CTCSADRDRENYAEQFF. CDR3 DNA, as far as it was read: TGCACCTGCAGTGCAGATCGGGACAGGGAAAATTATGCT.

Worth noting for this clone: The gene symbols are mouse symbols. The read ends 4 residues early relative to the CDR3; the germline J gene fills the gap. The chain employs TRBV17 and TRBJ2-1; TRBD2 might be the D (5 bases). V was clipped by 4 bases and J by 2 bases, with 12 bases between them. The CDR3 length is 15 residues. Germline CDR1 reads MNHDT; CDR2 reads YYDKIL. The CDR3: CASSKSGVHYAEQFF. The CDR3 bases that were read are TGTGCTAGCAGTAAGAGTGGGGTTCACTATGCT. The variable domain in full, with the rest retrieved from reference TRBV17 and TRBJ2-1, is DTTVKQNPRYKLARVGKPVNLICSQTMNHDTMYWYQKKPNQAPKLLLFYYDKILNREADTFEKFQSSRPNNSFCSLYIGSAGLEYSAMYLCASSKSGVHYAEQFFGPGTRLTVL.

With respect to this clone: TCRdb lists a protein that is different at residue 12 from the translated DNA; the protein given here uses the DNA translation. The genes and germline here are from mouse. The sequenced fragment ends 3 residues before the CDR3 boundary, so the rest is inferred from the germline J gene. The chain recombines TRBV19 with TRBJ1-3; TRBD1 matches 7 bases. Germline V gene sequence: CDR1 FNHDT, CDR2 SITEND (reference sequence). This CDR3 comprises 15 residues. After removal of 4 bases from V and 0 bases from J, the junction contained 4 bases not matched to a gene. CDR3 protein: CASSSGGNSGNTLYF. CDR3 bases read: TGTGCCAGCAGTTCAGGGGGTAATTCTGGAAATACG.